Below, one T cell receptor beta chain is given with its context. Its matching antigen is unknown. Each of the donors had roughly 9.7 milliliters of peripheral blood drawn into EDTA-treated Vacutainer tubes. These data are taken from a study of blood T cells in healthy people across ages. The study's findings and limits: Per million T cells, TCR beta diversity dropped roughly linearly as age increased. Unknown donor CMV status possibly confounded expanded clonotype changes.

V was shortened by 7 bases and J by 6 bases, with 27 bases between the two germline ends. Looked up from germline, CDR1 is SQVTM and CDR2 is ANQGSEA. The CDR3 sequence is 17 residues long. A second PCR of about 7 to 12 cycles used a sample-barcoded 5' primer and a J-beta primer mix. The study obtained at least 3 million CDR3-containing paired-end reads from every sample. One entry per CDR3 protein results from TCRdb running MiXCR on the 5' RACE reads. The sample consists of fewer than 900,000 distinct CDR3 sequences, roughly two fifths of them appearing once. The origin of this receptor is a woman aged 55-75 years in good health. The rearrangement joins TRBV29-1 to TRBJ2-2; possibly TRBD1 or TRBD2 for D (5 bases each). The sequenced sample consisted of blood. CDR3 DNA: TGCAGCGCTGAGAATAGAGGGACCCGAAGAGTTCCCGGGGAGCTGTTTTTT. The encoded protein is CSAENRGTRRVPGELFF.